Listed below are T cell receptor beta chains from one sample, sequenced in a study of cytomegalovirus exposure and HLA in healthy donors. Data came from immunoSEQ multiplex PCR; TCRdb stores just in-frame clones and leaves some out. The data show over 100,000 clones, over 60% seen once. Material: PBMCs. These receptors were taken from a male donor in good health and CMV-seropositive. The CDR3 runs from the conserved cysteine through the conserved F or W.

CDR3: CASSFMGHEQYF
J: TRBJ2-7
V: TRBV7-2

CDR3: CASSLPESDEQFF
J: TRBJ2-1
V: TRBV13

CDR3: CASSLDRGEQYF
J: TRBJ2-7
V: TRBV7-2

CDR3: CAIRTSFGEQYF
J: TRBJ2-7
V: TRBV27

CDR3: CASTMDRNTGELFF
J: TRBJ2-2
V: TRBV6-5

CDR3: CASSRGQGNNEQFF
J: TRBJ2-1
V: TRBV5-5

CDR3: CASSLDGELYGYTF
J: TRBJ1-2
V: TRBV7-6

CDR3: CASSLGGGGGEQYF
J: .
V: TRBV7-2

CDR3: CASTPPGLADYNEQFF
J: TRBJ2-1
V: TRBV5-6

CDR3: CASSSSSGQGRSYEQYF
J: TRBJ2-7
V: TRBV7-9

CDR3: CASSKREGRNEQFF
J: TRBJ2-1
V: TRBV6-1

CDR3: CASSPFHRGTEAFF
J: TRBJ1-1
V: TRBV27

CDR3: CASSLGGSGGKEQYF
J: TRBJ2-5
V: TRBV11-2

CDR3: CATRGGQGAGEQYF
J: TRBJ2-7
V: TRBV19

CDR3: CATSRFYDRGSDEQFF
J: TRBJ2-1
V: TRBV15

CDR3: CASSYSGRGNTEAFF
J: TRBJ1-1
V: TRBV6-5

CDR3: CASSYGLARDTQYF
J: TRBJ2-3
V: TRBV6-5

CDR3: CASSPSGSFDEQYF
J: TRBJ2-7
V: TRBV7-2

CDR3: CASSPQNYGYTF
J: TRBJ1-2
V: TRBV19